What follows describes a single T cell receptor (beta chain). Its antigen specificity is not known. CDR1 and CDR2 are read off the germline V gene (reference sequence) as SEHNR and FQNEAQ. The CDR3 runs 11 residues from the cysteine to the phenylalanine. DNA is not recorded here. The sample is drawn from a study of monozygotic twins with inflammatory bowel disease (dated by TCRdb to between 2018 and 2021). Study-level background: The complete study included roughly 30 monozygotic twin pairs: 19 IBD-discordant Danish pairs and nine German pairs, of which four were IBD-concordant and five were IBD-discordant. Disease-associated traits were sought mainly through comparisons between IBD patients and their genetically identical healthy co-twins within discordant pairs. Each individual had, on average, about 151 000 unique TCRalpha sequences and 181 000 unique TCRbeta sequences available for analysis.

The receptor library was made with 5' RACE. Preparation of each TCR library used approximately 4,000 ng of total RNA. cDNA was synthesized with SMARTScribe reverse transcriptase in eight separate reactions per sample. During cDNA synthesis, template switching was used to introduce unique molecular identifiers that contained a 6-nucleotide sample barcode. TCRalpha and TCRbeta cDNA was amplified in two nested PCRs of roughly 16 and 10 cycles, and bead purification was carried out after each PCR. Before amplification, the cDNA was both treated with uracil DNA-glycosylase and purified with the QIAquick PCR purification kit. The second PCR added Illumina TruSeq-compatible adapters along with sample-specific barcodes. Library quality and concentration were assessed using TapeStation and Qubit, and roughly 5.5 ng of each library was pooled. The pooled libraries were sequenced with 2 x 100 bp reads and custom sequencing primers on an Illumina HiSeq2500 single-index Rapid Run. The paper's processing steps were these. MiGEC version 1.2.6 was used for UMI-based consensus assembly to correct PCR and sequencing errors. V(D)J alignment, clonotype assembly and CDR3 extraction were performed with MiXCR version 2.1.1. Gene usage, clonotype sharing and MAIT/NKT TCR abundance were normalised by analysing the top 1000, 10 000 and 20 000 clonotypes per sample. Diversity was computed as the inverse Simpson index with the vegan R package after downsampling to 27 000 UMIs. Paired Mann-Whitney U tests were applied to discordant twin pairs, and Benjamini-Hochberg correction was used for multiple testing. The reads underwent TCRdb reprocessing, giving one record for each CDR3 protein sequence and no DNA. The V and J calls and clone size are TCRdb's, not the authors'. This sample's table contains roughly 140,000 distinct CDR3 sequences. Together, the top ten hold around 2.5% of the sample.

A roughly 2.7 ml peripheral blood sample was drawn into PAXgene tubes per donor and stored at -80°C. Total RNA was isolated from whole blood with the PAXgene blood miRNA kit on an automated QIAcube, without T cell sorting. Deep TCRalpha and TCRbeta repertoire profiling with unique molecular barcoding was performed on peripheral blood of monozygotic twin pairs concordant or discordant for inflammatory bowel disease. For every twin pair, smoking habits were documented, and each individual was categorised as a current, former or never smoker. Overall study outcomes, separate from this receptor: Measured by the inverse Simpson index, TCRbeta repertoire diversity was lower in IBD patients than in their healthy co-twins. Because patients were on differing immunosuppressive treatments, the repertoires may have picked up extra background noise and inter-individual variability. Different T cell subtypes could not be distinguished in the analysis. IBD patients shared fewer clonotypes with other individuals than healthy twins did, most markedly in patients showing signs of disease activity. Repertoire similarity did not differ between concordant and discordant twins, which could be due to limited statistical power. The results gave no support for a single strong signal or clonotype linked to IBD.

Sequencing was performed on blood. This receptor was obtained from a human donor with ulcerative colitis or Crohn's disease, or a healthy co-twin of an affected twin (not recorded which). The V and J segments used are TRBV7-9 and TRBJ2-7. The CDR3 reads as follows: CASSVGYEQYF.